Sequencing of this T cell receptor (beta chain) was carried out in a study of T cell responses to AZD1222 COVID-19 vaccine (dated by TCRdb to the early 2020s). For the wider study: AZD1222 recipients with second doses at about 4 weeks or about 12 weeks were pooled, because spike-specific TCR depth and breadth did not differ between schedules. TCR sequencing covered approximately 230 trial participants: 207 given two doses of AZD1222 and about 26 given two doses of MenACWY control vaccine. Trial participants were enrolled by age into 18-55, 56-69 and 70-plus year subgroups, with roughly 150, 30 and 60 TCR-sequenced participants respectively.

Notes on this clone: Its antigen remains undetermined. No base quality information exists; no much larger clone differs at one position.

The study at large found these results: Because no day 14 peak-response samples were available, repertoires were characterized only after the peak T cell response. The 56-69-year group was small, and its depth increase did not reach significance, likely because of low power. Only 5 to 7 AZD1222 recipients were SARS-CoV-2 seropositive at baseline, limiting conclusions about previously exposed vaccinees. Participants were mostly white British and included more females than males, and it was suggested by the authors that clonal diversity may have been underestimated. After two AZD1222 doses, spike-specific TCR breadth and depth were significantly higher than at day 0 and than in MenACWY recipients. CD4 TCRs associated with the vaccine covered the entire spike protein, and the dominant responses were in regions 160-218 and 743-854. Reportedly, almost half of the unique spike-specific TCRs recognized epitopes lying outside the regions that are mutated in the B.1.351 and B.1.1.7 variants.

The CDR3 regions of human TCRbeta chains were analyzed by immunosequencing. The original pipeline was this. TCRs in the repertoires were compared against a reference library of SARS-CoV-2-specific TCRs that had been generated with the MIRA antigen-specificity platform. Breadth meant the fraction of unique TCRs that were SARS-CoV-2-associated, whereas depth meant the fraction of total T cells that were SARS-CoV-2-associated. Using the MIRA data, each spike-specific TCR was mapped to the spike region that the TCR reacts to and placed in a CD4 or CD8 class. Log10-transformed breadth and depth values were compared by one-way ANOVA with Sidak's multiple comparisons tests. In its TCRdb copy, this immuneACCESS table keeps in-frame sequences only and misses some clones. Where compared with another copy, unresolved V genes explain less than half of these, and the others have no known cause. V, J and clone size reflect that table, while D and trimming were determined from the DNA. The sample profile shows some 140,000 clones; around 89% of them were found once. The ten largest clonotypes hold less than 3.5% of the sample.

The sample's time point, from its label and the paper: baseline before first vaccination. Vaccinee samples came from UK trials COV001 and COV002, including a single-blind randomized controlled phase 2/3 trial of AZD1222 (ChAdOx1 nCoV-19) in healthy adults. For TCRbeta chain sequencing, PBMC samples were collected from trial participants at day 0 and at day 28 after the second dose. Trimming accounts for 4 bases at V and 1 base at J, while the number of junction bases matched to no gene is 8. From its cysteine to its phenylalanine, the CDR3 spans 16 amino acids. Of the read, only the CDR3 DNA is kept; its 48 bases are in frame from base 1. Reading the germline V gene gives CDR1 SGHRS and CDR2 YFSETQ.

Recombination joined TRBV5-1 with TRBJ2-5, and TRBD1 matches 9 of the central bases. The sequence came from an adult in good health. This specimen was peripheral blood, taken on day 0 of AZD1222 vaccination. The sequenced DNA is TGCGCCAGCAGCGGAAGGACAGGGGCCACCCAAGAGACCCAGTACTTC. Translated, it gives CASSGRTGATQETQYF.